This TCR beta chain was identified during a study of regulatory T cells in long-lasting Graves disease. Across the whole study: Duration of antithyroid drug therapy among newly diagnosed Graves' patients was under 3 months.

Time point of the sample: newly diagnosed GD, antithyroid drugs for less than 3 months. RNA from PBMCs was the source of the TCR library. Investigators prepared the TCR beta libraries by applying iRepertoire HTBI primers and Arm-PCR of CDR3 regions. TCRdb re-derived calls from the multiplex PCR reads in MiXCR, one entry per CDR3 protein. The sample contains roughly 610,000 distinct CDR3 sequences, under 20% of which appear only once. Germline V CDR1 and CDR2: MGHDK, SYGVNS. Trimming left V 8 bases short and J 4 bases short, with 19 bases between. The CDR3 runs 15 residues. The sample was also reused in another study, on T cells in Graves' hyperthyroidism and ophthalmopathy. This second study says: A model of 13 V-J features distinguished ophthalmopathy from stable hyperthyroidism. Onset of ophthalmopathy came a median 6.5 months after the model predicted it.

The receptor was derived from a woman aged 30 to 39 with Graves disease. This chain uses TRBV25-1 with TRBJ2-3; unclear D gene. The input for sequencing was peripheral blood mononuclear cells (PBMCs), taken at new diagnosis, from a patient treated with antithyroid drugs. The CDR3 region has the DNA TGTGCCAGCGGCACGCTAGATAGTATCCCAGATACGCAGTATTTT. It specifies CASGTLDSIPDTQYF. Full variable domain (missing parts from reference TRBV25-1 and TRBJ2-3): EADIYQTPRYLVIGTGKKITLECSQTMGHDKMYWYQQDPGMELHLIHYSYGVNSTEKGDLSSESTVSRIRTEHFPLTLESARPSHTSQYLCASGTLDSIPDTQYFGPGTRLTVL.